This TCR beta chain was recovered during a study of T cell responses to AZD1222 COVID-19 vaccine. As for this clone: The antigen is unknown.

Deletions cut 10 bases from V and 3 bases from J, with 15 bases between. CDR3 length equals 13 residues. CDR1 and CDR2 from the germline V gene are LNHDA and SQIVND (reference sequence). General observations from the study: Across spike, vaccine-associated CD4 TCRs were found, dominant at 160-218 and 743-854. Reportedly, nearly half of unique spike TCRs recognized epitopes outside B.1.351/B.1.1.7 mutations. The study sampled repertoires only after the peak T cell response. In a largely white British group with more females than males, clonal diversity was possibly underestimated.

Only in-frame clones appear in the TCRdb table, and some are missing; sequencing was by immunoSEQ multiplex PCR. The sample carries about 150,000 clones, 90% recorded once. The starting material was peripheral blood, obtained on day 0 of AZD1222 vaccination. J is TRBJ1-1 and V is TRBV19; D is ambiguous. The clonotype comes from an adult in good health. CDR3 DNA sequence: TGTGCCACCCTGGGCAGTTCTCACACTGAAGCTTTCTTT. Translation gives CATLGSSHTEAFF.